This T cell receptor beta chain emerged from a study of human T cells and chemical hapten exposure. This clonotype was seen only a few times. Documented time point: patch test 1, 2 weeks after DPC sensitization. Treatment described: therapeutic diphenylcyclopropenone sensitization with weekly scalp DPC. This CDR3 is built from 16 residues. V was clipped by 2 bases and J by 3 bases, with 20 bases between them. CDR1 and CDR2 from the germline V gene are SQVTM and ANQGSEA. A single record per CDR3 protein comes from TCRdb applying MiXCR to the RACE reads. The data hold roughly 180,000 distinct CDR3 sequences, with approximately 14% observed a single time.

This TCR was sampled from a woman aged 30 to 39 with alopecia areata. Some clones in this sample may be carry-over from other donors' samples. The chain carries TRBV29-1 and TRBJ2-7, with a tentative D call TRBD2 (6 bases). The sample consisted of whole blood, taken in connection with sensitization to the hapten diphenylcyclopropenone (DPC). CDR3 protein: CSVERLGPCRDYEQYF. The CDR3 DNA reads TGCAGCGTTGAAAGACTAGGACCCTGCAGGGACTACGAGCAGTACTTC.